These 8 T cell receptor beta chains originate from one sample sequenced in a study of CD8 T cells in ankylosing spondylitis. The study's findings and limits: One TCR beta motif, made up of 7 or 8 highly homologous variants, appeared characteristic of ankylosing spondylitis blood.

TCRdb fed the 5' RACE reads into MiXCR, producing one record per CDR3 protein. The table records more than 600,000 distinct CDR3 sequences, over 15% of them present only once. These receptors lack a known antigen. Sequenced input: blood, either unsorted or a sorted T cell fraction (not recorded which). Source of these receptors: a male donor with ankylosing spondylitis.

The table lists this clonotype with a few counts. The chain joins TRBV5-1 to TRBJ2-7; 11 nucleotides line up with TRBD2. The CDR3 is 16 residues long. Germline V gives CDR1 SGHRS, CDR2 YFSETQ. Trimming took 4 bases from V and 0 from J; bases not matched to a gene: 6. The CDR3 loop is CASSGGLADPSYEQYF. The CDR3 DNA reads TGCGCCAGCAGCGGGGGACTAGCGGATCCCTCCTACGAGCAGTACTTC.

A few counts support this clonotype. The chain couples TRBV27 to TRBJ2-1; D call uncertain. This CDR3 has 14 residues. CDR1 and CDR2 (germline): MNHEY, SMNVEV (reference sequence). The V end was cut by 3 bases, the J end by 0 bases, with 6 bases between. In DNA, the CDR3 is TGTGCCAGCAGTTTTGAGAACTCCTACAATGAGCAGTTCTTC. It is translated as CASSFENSYNEQFF.

This clonotype was observed a handful of times. The V call is TRBV10-3, the J call TRBJ1-3; D gene ambiguous. This CDR3 is 13 amino acids long. Trimming cost V 0 bases and J 7 bases, with 7 bases left between them. In germline, CDR1 is ENHRY, CDR2 SYGVKD. CDR3 in amino acids: CAISESTRNTIYF. The DNA for the CDR3 is TGTGCCATCAGTGAGTCGACTCGTAACACCATATATTTT.

This clonotype occurred a few times. The J gene is TRBJ2-1, the V gene TRBV6-2 or TRBV6-3; tentative D call: TRBD2 (6 bases). The CDR3 runs 13 residues. CDR1 and CDR2 from the germline V gene are MNHEY and SVGEGT. Trimming pared 6 bases from V and 5 bases from J, leaving 11 bases between. CDR3 region: CASSSDYHNEQFF. The CDR3 coding sequence is TGTGCCAGCAGCTCGGACTATCACAATGAGCAGTTCTTC.

This clonotype was observed a handful of times. The chain combines TRBV3-1 with TRBJ1-1; 7 bases fit TRBD1. The V gene's germline CDR1 is LGHDT and CDR2 YNNKEL (reference sequence). The CDR3 loop spans 14 amino acids. V trimming: 6 bases; J trimming: 11 bases; junction bases outside the gene matches: 15. CDR3 coding DNA: TGTGCCAGCAGTAAAGACAGGGTCTCGTTATGGGCTTTCTTT. As protein: CASSKDRVSLWAFF.

This sequence joins TRBV6-2 or TRBV6-3 and TRBJ2-7; D not resolved. Germline-derived CDR1 and CDR2 are MNHEY and SVGEGT. The CDR3 length is 13 residues. The V gene lost 5 bases and the J gene lost 3 bases, with 11 bases spanning the gap. CDR3 nucleotide sequence: TGTGCCAGCAGTGCTGACGGCTACTACGAGCAGTACTTC. Its translation is CASSADGYYEQYF.

This clonotype has only a few counts. The V and J genes are TRBV5-1 and TRBJ1-1; D gene unclear. Trimming left V 0 bases short and J 6 bases short, with 9 bases between. The CDR3 totals 13 residues. Germline assignment: CDR1 SGHRS and CDR2 YFSETQ. The CDR3 protein is CASSLAVQSEAFF. The CDR3 DNA follows: TGCGCCAGCAGCTTGGCAGTACAGTCTGAAGCTTTCTTT. Variable domain in full (rest from reference TRBV5-1 and TRBJ1-1): KAGVTQTPRYLIKTRGQQVTLSCSPISGHRSVSWYQQTPGQGLQFLFEYFSETQRNKGNFPGRFSGRQFSNSRSEMNVSTLELGDSALYLCASSLAVQSEAFFGQGTRLTVV.

The J gene is TRBJ2-3, the V gene TRBV7-2, with D perhaps matching TRBD2 (5 bases). The CDR3 is 15 amino acids. V shed 5 bases and J shed 3 bases, with 15 bases lying between them. Per germline, CDR1 SGHTA and CDR2 FQGNSA. CDR3 protein: CASSPGIFGTDTQYF. CDR3 coding DNA: TGTGCCAGCAGCCCGGGGATTTTTGGGACAGATACGCAGTATTTT.